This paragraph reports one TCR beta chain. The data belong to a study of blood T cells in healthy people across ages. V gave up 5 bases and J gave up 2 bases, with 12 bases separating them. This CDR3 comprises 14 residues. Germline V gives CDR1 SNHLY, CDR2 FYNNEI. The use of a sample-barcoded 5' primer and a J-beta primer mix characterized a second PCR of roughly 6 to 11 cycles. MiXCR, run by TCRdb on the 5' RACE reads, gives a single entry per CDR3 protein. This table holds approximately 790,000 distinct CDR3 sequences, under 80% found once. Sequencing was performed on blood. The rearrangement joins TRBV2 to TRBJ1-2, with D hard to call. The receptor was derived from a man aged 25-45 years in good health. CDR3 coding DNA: TGTGCCAGCAGTACCGGGTGGGAGAACTATGGCTACACCTTC. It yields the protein CASSTGWENYGYTF.